The clone carrying this TCR beta chain was seen a handful of times. The antigen remains undetermined. The germline CDR1 and CDR2 sequences are SGHNT and YYREEE (reference sequence). The ends were cut back, 0 bases at V and 7 bases at J, with 10 bases in the middle. CDR3 length equals 13 residues. The data derive from a study of T-cell memory formation after mild COVID-19. Study findings and constraints: Contracting clones localized mainly to CM and EM when CD4+ and mainly to EMRA when CD8+.

TCRdb redid the calling of the 5' RACE reads with MiXCR, one entry per CDR3 protein. Among about 350,000 distinct CDR3 sequences listed, about 13% were seen once. This clonotype originated in a man aged 18 to 29 who had mild COVID-19 (a few samples of this study predate the infection). Cell type and time point are not known. This chain joins TRBV5-4 and TRBJ2-5; D perhaps matches TRBD2 (6 bases). The material sequenced was PBMCs or a T cell subset sorted from them (not recorded which). Written as DNA, the CDR3 is TGTGCCAGCAGCTTGGGGGGGGTCCCGACCCAGTACTTC. Its translation: CASSLGGVPTQYF.